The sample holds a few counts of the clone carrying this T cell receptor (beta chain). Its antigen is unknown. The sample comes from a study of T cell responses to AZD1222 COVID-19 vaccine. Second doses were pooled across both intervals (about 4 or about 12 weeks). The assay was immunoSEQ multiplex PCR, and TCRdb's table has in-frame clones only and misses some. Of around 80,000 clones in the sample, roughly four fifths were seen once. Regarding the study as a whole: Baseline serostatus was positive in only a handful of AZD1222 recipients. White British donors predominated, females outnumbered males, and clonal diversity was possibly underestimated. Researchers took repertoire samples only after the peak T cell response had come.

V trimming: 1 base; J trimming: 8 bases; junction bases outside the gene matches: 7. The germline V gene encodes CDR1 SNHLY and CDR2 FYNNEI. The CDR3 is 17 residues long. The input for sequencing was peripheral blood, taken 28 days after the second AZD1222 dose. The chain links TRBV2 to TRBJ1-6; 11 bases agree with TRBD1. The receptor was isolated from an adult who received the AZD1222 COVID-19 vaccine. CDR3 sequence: CASSEVRGGQGDSPLHF. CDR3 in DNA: TGTGCCAGCAGTGAAGTTCGAGGGGGACAGGGGGATTCACCCCTCCACTTT. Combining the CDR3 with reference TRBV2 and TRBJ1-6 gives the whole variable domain EPEVTQTPSHQVTQMGQEVILRCVPISNHLYFYWYRQILGQKVEFLVSFYNNEISEKSEIFDDQFSVERPDGSNFTLKIRSTKLEDSAMYFCASSEVRGGQGDSPLHFGNGTRLTVT.